This TCR beta chain was captured in a study of OX40 agonist ivuxolimab in advanced cancers. Looking at the study overall: Ivuxolimab was delivered to patients intravenously every 2 weeks at doses spanning 0.01 to 10 mg/kg.

At cycle 4 day 1, cycle 7 day 1, and baseline, blood was sampled. Looked up from germline, CDR1 is MNHEY and CDR2 is SMNVEV (reference sequence). V lost 7 bases to trimming and J lost 4 bases, with 16 bases between them. This CDR3 has 14 amino acids. TCRdb keeps only in-frame clones here, not all; method: immunoSEQ multiplex PCR. The table has 55,000 or so clones, about 90% seen once. V and J are TRBV27 and TRBJ1-1; a weak D match, TRBD1 (5 bases). Source: CD4+ or CD8+ T cells sorted from blood, taken in a trial of the OX40 agonist ivuxolimab. The source of this sequence is an adult with an advanced solid tumor such as melanoma, head and neck, liver or kidney cancer. This chain's CDR3 is CASKLGGRGTEAFF. The CDR3 coding sequence is TGTGCCAGCAAACTGGGGGGTCGCGGCACTGAAGCTTTCTTT.